A single sample gave rise to the 13 T cell receptor beta chains below, sequenced in a study of blood T cell repertoires in COVID-19 (TCRdb year 2020). To prepare the library, the immunoSEQ multiplex PCR assay was applied. Entries here come from immuneACCESS through TCRdb and include only in-frame sequences with V and J called. Some clones fail to appear in such tables; in the studies checked, an unresolved V gene covers under half of the shortfall, and the cause of the remainder is unknown. The sample includes roughly 200,000 clones, with roughly 83% observed a single time. Together, the top ten hold 6% to 7% of the sample. The sample consisted of peripheral blood. The receptors here all came from a middle-aged woman with COVID-19, enrolled during active disease.

The chain recombines TRBV19 with TRBJ1-5; 11 bases fit TRBD1. V lost 5 bases, J lost 9 bases, and 9 bases stayed unmatched. There are 15 residues in the CDR3. Germline V gives CDR1 LNHDA, CDR2 SQIVND (reference sequence). CDR3: CASSEGTGGGRPQHF. DNA of the CDR3: TGTGCCAGTAGTGAAGGGACAGGGGGTGGGAGGCCCCAGCATTTT.

CDR3 residues: CASSLASGPNQPQHF. The CDR3 bases are TGCGCCAGCAGCTTGGCAAGCGGCCCCAATCAGCCCCAGCATTTT. This sequence joins TRBV5-1 and TRBJ1-5, with D hard to call. This CDR3 spans 15 amino acids. Germline V CDR1 and CDR2: SGHRS, YFSETQ. V gave up 0 bases and J gave up 3 bases, with 10 bases separating them.

J is TRBJ1-1 and V is TRBV11-1; tentatively, D is TRBD1 (5 bases). From germline, CDR1 is SGHAT and CDR2 FQDESV (reference sequence). The CDR3 is 12 amino acids. Trimming removed 7 bases at V and 5 bases at J, with 11 bases between. The CDR3 loop is CASTTGGTEAFF. The CDR3, as DNA: TGTGCCAGCACCACTGGGGGGACTGAAGCTTTCTTT.

V usage is TRBV12-3 or TRBV12-4 and J usage is TRBJ2-2; D remains unclear. The germline V and J ends were trimmed by 6 bases and 7 bases, with 9 bases remaining between them. This CDR3 comprises 12 residues. The CDR3 region is CASRISIGELFF. The CDR3 DNA follows: TGTGCCAGCAGGATTAGCATCGGGGAGCTGTTTTTT.

V and J are TRBV7-2 and TRBJ1-2, with D perhaps matching TRBD1 (5 bases). V dropped 1 base and J dropped 4 bases, with 16 bases sitting between them. The CDR3 length is 16 residues. From germline, CDR1 is SGHTA and CDR2 FQGNSA. DNA of the CDR3: TGTGCCAGCAGCTTAGGAGGTGCCAGGGTCGGCTATGGCTACACCTTC. It encodes CASSLGGARVGYGYTF. Filled out from reference TRBV7-2 and TRBJ1-2, the complete variable domain reads GAGVSQSPSNKVTEKGKDVELRCDPISGHTALYWYRQSLGQGLEFLIYFQGNSAPDKSGLPSDRFSAERTGGSVSTLTIQRTQQEDSAVYLCASSLGGARVGYGYTFGSGTRLTVV.

V is TRBV20-1 and J is TRBJ2-7; D remains ambiguous. Germline CDR1 and CDR2: DFQATT and SNEGSKA (reference sequence). The CDR3 runs 12 residues. V was clipped by 3 bases and J by 3 bases, with 9 bases between them. The CDR3: CSASISGYEQYF. CDR3 nucleotide sequence: TGCAGTGCTAGTATATCAGGCTACGAGCAGTACTTC.

The chain joins TRBV4-2 to TRBJ1-3, with TRBD1 as a possible D gene (5 bases). CDR1 and CDR2 (germline): LGHNA, YNFKEQ. The CDR3 is made up of 13 amino acids. V shed 6 bases and J shed 6 bases, with 12 bases lying between them. CDR3 loop: CASRGPAENTIYF. Written as DNA, the CDR3 is TGTGCCAGCAGGGGGCCTGCGGAAAACACCATATATTTT.

V usage is TRBV29-1 and J usage is TRBJ1-1, with D unclear. Trimming stripped 6 bases from V and 7 bases from J, with 12 bases between. This CDR3 has 11 amino acids. Germline V gene data show CDR1 as SQVTM and CDR2 as ANQGSEA. In DNA form, the CDR3 reads TGCAGCGTCGGGGAGGGAATTGAAGCTTTCTTT. The encoded protein is CSVGEGIEAFF.

In its sample, this clone was seen a few times. The chain carries TRBV5-1 and TRBJ1-1; tentatively, D is TRBD1 (5 bases). V was shortened by 3 bases and J by 8 bases, with 23 bases between the two germline ends. The CDR3 has 16 residues. CDR1 and CDR2 from the germline V gene are SGHRS and YFSETQ. CDR3 sequence reads: CASSSTYRGLTLEAFF. CDR3 DNA sequence: TGCGCCAGCAGCTCCACTTACCGGGGACTAACACTGGAAGCTTTCTTT.

The V and J genes are TRBV2 and TRBJ1-2; TRBD1 matches at 7 bases. The V gene's germline CDR1 is SNHLY and CDR2 FYNNEI. Germline trimming cut 1 base from V and 8 bases from J; bases unmatched to any gene: 13. There are 16 residues in the CDR3. CDR3 loop: CASSEGGGRGRYGYTF. The CDR3 DNA follows: TGTGCCAGCAGTGAAGGAGGGGGCAGGGGCCGGTACGGCTACACCTTC. Full variable domain (missing parts from reference TRBV2 and TRBJ1-2): EPEVTQTPSHQVTQMGQEVILRCVPISNHLYFYWYRQILGQKVEFLVSFYNNEISEKSEIFDDQFSVERPDGSNFTLKIRSTKLEDSAMYFCASSEGGGRGRYGYTFGSGTRLTVV.

The chain joins TRBV19 to TRBJ1-2; D is unclear. V was clipped by 3 bases and J by 7 bases, with 9 bases between them. The germline V gene encodes CDR1 LNHDA and CDR2 SQIVND (reference sequence). This CDR3 region has 12 residues. The chain's CDR3 is CASSIERAGYTF. In nucleotides, the CDR3 is TGTGCCAGTAGTATTGAGAGGGCTGGCTACACCTTC.

V and J are TRBV5-4 and TRBJ2-7, with 8 bases fitting TRBD1. The CDR3 runs to 13 residues. The trim removed 3 bases at V and 5 bases at J, leaving 4 bases unmatched. The V gene's germline CDR1 is SGHNT and CDR2 YYREEE (reference sequence). CDR3 protein: CASSSPGGNEQYF. The CDR3 DNA reads TGTGCCAGCAGCTCACCAGGGGGCAACGAGCAGTACTTC.

The chain couples TRBV18 to TRBJ2-7; 10 bases fit TRBD1. This CDR3 is 14 amino acids long. The trim removed 6 bases at V and 3 bases at J, leaving 5 bases unmatched. The V gene's germline CDR1 is KGHSH and CDR2 LQKENI. DNA of the CDR3: TGTGCCAGCTCTCAAGGACAGGGGGGCTACGAGCAGTACTTC. Translation: CASSQGQGGYEQYF. Complete variable domain (other parts from reference TRBV18 and TRBJ2-7): NAGVMQNPRHLVRRRGQEARLRCSPMKGHSHVYWYRQLPEEGLKFMVYLQKENIIDESGMPKERFSAEFPKEGPSILRIQQVVRGDSAAYFCASSQGQGGYEQYFGPGTRLTVT.